The T cell receptor beta chain under discussion was sequenced for a study of blood T cell repertoires in COVID-19 (dated by TCRdb to the early 2020s). Regarding the study in general: The collaborator samples originated in the United States, Italy and Spain and spanned the acute and convalescent phases of COVID-19. The prospective study material was composed of cDNA or gDNA derived from T cells, B-cell-depleted T cells, or PBMCs. Deeply sampled blood TCRbeta repertoires from subjects exposed to, actively infected with, or recovered from COVID-19 were included in the dataset. The repertoires were released in a freely available public database meant as a resource for research on the immune response to SARS-CoV-2. Samples came from the ongoing ImmuneRACE study (first 160 participants) plus 1,254 subjects from 6 global collaborators. Sample metadata almost always included a de-identified subject ID, COVID-19 status, age in years and sex. Where HLA class I and class II types were available, the types were taken from metadata supplied by the sample provider, not from assay-based typing.

The CDR3 runs 16 amino acids, cysteine and phenylalanine included. Kept here is only the CDR3 DNA, which spans 48 bases and is read in frame from base 1. Clipping removes 1 base from V and 7 bases from J, with 5 as the unmatched junction base count. CDR1 and CDR2, per the germline V gene, are SGHAT and FQNNGV. Participants in the prospective study were aged about 18 to 95 years, lived in about two dozen United States geographic areas, and enrolled through a virtual design. In the prospective study, cohorts were assigned on the basis of participant-reported clinical history obtained from a screening survey and a study questionnaire. Recovered participants in ImmuneRACE Cohort 3 were defined by two consecutive negative NP/OP PCR tests, clearance by a healthcare professional, or resolution of symptoms. In the prospective study, whole blood, serum and a nasopharyngeal or oropharyngeal swab were collected from each participant by mobile phlebotomists. Over a roughly 2-month period, participants in the prospective study had the option of providing additional blood draws and questionnaires. Prospective study blood samples were shipped either frozen or at room temperature before DNA extraction.

With respect to this clone: Its antigen specificity is not known. Nothing much larger sits one base from this clone, and base qualities are not available.

The full study reports these points: Clinical and demographic metadata were provided uncurated, with the amount varying by source and participant.

TCRbeta CDR3 regions were amplified from genomic DNA by means of the immunoSEQ Assay, a bias-controlled multiplex PCR. The original pipeline was this. Within the assay, amplification of reference gene primers was used to estimate how many nucleated cells each sample contained. Sequence reads were collapsed and filtered to measure the absolute abundance of every unique TCRbeta CDR3 rearrangement. For each sample, productive Simpson clonality was calculated by taking the square root of Simpson's diversity index across productive rearrangements. TCRdb mirrors the immuneACCESS table, restricted to in-frame sequences. Some clones are absent from its copies; in checked studies, under half trace to an unresolved V gene, and the reason for the others is unknown. V and J calls and clone size are as listed in that table; D and trimming were resolved from the DNA. The sample table records some 420,000 clones; 85% to 90% of these occur just once. The ten largest make up around 1.1% of the sample.

Recombination connected TRBV11-2 to TRBJ2-1; TRBD2 agrees with 12 junctional bases. The source of this sequence is a young man who had recovered from COVID-19. Sample: PBMCs or T cells enriched from blood (not recorded which). The bases read TGTGCCAGCAGCTTAGTTAGTCTAGCGGGAGGGAATGAGCAGTTCTTC. It specifies CASSLVSLAGGNEQFF.